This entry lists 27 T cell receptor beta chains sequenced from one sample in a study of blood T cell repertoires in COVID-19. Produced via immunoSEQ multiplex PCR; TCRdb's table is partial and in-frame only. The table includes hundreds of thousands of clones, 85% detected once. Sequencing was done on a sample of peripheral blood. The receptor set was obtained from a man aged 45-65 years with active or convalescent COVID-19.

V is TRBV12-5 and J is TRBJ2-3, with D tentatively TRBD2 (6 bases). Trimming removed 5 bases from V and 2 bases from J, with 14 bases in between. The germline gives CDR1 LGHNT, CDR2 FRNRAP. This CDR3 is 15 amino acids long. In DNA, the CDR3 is TGTGCTAGTGGTGCGGACTATGTTCTCACAGATACGCAGTATTTT. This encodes CASGADYVLTDTQYF.

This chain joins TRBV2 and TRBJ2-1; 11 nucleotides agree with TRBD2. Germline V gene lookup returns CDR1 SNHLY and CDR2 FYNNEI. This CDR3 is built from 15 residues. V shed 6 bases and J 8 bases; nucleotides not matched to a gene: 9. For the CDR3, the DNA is TGTGCCAGCAGCTTAACTAGCGGGAGTGGCTATGAGCAGTTCTTC. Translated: CASSLTSGSGYEQFF.

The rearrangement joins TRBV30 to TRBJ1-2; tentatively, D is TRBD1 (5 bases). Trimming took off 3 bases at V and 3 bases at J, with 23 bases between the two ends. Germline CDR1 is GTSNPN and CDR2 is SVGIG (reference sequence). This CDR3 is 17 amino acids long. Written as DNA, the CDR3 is TGTGCCTGGAGCGGCTTCAGAGGGGCCTCGGGGGACTATGGCTACACCTTC. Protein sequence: CAWSGFRGASGDYGYTF. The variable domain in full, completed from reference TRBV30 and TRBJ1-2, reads SQTIHQWPATLVQPVGSPLSLECTVEGTSNPNLYWYRQAAGRGLQLLFYSVGIGQISSEVPQNLSASRPQDRQFILSSKKLLLSDSGFYLCAWSGFRGASGDYGYTFGSGTRLTVV.

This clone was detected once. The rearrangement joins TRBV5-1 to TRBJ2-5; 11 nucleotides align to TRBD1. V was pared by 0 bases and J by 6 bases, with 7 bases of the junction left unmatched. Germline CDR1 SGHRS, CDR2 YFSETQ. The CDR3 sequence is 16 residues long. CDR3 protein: CASSLDGTGGMKTQYF. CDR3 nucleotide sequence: TGCGCCAGCAGCTTGGATGGGACAGGGGGTATGAAGACCCAGTACTTC.

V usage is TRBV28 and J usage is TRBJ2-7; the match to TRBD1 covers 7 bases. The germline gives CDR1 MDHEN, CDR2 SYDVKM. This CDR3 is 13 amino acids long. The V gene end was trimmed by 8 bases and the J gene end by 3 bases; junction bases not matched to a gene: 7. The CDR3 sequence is CASDRQGGYEQYF. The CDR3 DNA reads TGTGCCAGCGACAGACAGGGCGGCTACGAGCAGTACTTC.

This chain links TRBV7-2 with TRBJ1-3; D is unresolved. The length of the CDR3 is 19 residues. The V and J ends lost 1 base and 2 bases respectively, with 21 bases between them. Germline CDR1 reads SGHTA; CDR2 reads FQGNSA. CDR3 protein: CASSLEAAVATSTGNTIYF. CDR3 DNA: TGTGCCAGCAGCTTAGAGGCCGCGGTGGCAACCAGTACTGGAAACACCATATATTTT.

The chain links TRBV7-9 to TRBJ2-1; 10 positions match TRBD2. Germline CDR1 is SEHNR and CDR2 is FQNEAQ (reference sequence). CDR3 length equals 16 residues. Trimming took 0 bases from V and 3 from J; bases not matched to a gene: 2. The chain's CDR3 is CASSLAWTSGYNEQFF. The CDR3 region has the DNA TGTGCCAGCAGCTTAGCTTGGACTAGCGGCTACAATGAGCAGTTCTTC.

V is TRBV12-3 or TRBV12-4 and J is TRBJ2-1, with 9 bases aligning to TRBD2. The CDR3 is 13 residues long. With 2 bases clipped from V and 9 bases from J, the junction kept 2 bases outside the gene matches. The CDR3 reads CASSLLRGGEQFF. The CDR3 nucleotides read TGTGCCAGCAGTTTACTGCGGGGGGGTGAGCAGTTCTTC.

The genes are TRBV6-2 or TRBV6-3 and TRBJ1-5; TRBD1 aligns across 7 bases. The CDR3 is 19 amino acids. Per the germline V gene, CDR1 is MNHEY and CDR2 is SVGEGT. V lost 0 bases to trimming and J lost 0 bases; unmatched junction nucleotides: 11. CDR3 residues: CASSYSVQGGHSSNQPQHF. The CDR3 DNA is TGTGCCAGCAGTTACTCGGTTCAGGGGGGCCACTCTAGCAATCAGCCCCAGCATTTT.

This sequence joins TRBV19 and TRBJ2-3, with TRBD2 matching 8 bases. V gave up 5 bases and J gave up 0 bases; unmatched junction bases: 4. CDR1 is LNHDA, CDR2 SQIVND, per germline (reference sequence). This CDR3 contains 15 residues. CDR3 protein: CASSLSGASTDTQYF. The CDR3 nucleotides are TGTGCCAGTAGTCTTAGCGGGGCTAGCACAGATACGCAGTATTTT.

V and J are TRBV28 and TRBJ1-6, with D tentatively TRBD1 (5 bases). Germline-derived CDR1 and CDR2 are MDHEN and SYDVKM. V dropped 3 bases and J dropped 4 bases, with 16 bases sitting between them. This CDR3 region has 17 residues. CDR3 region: CASSFRPGRDYNSPLHF. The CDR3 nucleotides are TGTGCCAGCAGTTTTCGGCCAGGGAGGGATTATAATTCACCCCTCCACTTT.

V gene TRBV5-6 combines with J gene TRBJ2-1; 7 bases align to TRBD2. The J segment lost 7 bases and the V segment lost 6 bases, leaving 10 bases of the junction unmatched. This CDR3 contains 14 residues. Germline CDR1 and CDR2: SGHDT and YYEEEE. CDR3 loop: CASNSGMQWNEQFF. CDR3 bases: TGTGCCAGCAACAGCGGGATGCAGTGGAATGAGCAGTTCTTC. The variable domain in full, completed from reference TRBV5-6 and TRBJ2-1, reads DAGVTQSPTHLIKTRGQQVTLRCSPKSGHDTVSWYQQALGQGPQFIFQYYEEEERQRGNFPDRFSGHQFPNYSSELNVNALLLGDSALYLCASNSGMQWNEQFFGPGTRLTVL.

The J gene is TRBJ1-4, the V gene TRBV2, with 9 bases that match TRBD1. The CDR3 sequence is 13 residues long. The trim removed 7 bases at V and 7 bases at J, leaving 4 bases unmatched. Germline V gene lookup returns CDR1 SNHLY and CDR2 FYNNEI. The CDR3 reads CASNYRGREKLFF. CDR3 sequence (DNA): TGTGCCAGCAATTACAGGGGGCGTGAAAAACTGTTTTTT.

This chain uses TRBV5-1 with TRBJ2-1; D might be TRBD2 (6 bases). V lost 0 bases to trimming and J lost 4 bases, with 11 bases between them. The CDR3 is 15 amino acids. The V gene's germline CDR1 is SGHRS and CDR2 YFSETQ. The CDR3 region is CASSLVSSEYNEQFF. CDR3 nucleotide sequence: TGCGCCAGCAGCTTGGTATCTAGCGAGTACAATGAGCAGTTCTTC.

This chain's CDR3 is CASSLRYEQYF. The CDR3 DNA reads TGTGCCAGCAGCTTGCGCTACGAGCAGTACTTC. This chain uses TRBV5-8 with TRBJ2-7; no reliable D call. The CDR3 has 11 residues. Germline V gene sequence: CDR1 SGHTS, CDR2 YDEGEE. V was clipped by 1 base and J by 3 bases, with 2 bases between them.

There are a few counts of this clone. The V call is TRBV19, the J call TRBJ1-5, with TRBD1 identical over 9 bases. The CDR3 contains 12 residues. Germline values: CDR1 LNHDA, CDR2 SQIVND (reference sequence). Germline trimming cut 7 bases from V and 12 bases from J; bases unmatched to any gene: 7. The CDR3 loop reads CASTGTGFRQHF. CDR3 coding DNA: TGTGCCAGTACCGGGACAGGGTTTCGCCAGCATTTT.

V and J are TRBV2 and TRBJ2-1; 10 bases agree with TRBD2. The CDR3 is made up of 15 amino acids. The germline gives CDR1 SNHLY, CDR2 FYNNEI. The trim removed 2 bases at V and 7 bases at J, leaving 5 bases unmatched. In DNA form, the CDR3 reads TGTGCCAGCAGTGAAAGCGGGAGGGCCGGAAATGAGCAGTTCTTC. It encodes CASSESGRAGNEQFF.

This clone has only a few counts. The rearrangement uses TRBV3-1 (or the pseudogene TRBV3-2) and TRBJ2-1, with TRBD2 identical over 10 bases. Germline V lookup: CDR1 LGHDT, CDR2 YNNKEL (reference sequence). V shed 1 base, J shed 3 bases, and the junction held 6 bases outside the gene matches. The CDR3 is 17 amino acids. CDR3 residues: CASSQGIIAGGYNEQFF. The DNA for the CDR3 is TGTGCCAGCAGCCAAGGGATCATAGCGGGAGGCTACAATGAGCAGTTCTTC.

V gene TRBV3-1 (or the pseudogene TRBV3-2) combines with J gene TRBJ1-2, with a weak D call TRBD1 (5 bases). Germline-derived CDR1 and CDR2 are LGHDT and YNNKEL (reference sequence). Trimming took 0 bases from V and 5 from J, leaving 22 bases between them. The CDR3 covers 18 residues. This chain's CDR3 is CASSQEGTPVDSLYGYTF. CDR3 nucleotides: TGTGCCAGCAGCCAAGAGGGAACGCCTGTTGACAGCCTATATGGCTACACCTTC.

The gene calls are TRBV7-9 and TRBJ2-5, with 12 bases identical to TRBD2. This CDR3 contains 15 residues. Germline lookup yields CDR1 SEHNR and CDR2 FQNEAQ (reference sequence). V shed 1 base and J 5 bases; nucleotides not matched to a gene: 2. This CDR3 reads CASSLGLAGVETQYF. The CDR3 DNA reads TGTGCCAGCAGCTTAGGACTAGCGGGAGTGGAGACCCAGTACTTC.

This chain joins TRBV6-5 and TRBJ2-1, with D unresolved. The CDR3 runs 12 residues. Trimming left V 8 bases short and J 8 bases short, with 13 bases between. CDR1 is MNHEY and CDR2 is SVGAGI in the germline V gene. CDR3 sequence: CASDPGSDEQFF. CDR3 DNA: TGTGCCAGCGACCCCGGGTCGGATGAGCAGTTCTTC.

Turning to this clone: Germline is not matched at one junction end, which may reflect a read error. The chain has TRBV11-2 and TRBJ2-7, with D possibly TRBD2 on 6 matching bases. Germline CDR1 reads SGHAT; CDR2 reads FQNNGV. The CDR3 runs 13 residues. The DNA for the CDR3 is TGTGCCAGCAGCTCCGGGGGACCCACTAGCCAGGTATTC. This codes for CASSSGGPTSQVF.

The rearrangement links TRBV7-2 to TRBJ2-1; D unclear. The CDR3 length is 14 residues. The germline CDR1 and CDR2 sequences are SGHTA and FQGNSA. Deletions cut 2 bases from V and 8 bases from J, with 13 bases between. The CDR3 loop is CASSLSLGTDEQFF. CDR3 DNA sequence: TGTGCCAGCAGCTTAAGCCTCGGTACCGATGAGCAGTTCTTC.

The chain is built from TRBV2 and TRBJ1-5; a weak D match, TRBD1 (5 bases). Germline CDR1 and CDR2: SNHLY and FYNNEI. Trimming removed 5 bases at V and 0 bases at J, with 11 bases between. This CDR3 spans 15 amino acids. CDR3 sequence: CASSLEGDSNQPQHF. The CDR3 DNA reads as TGTGCCAGCAGTCTAGAAGGGGATAGCAATCAGCCCCAGCATTTT.

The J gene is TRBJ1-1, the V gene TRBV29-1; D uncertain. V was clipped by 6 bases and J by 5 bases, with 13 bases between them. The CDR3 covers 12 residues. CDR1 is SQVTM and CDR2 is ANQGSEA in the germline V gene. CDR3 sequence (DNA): TGCAGCGTGATGCCTACGAGAACTGAAGCTTTCTTT. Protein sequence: CSVMPTRTEAFF.

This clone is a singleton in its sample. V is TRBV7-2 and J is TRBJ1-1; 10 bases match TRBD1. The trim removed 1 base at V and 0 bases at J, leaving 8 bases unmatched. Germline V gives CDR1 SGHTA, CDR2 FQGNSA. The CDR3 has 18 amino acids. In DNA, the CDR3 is TGTGCCAGCAGCTTAGTAGCGACAGGGGGCGGGGTGAACACTGAAGCTTTCTTT. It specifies CASSLVATGGGVNTEAFF.

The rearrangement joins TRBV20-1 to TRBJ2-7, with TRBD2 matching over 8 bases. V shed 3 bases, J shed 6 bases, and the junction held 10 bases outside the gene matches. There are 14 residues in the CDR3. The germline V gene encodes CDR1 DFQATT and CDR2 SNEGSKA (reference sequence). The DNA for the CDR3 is TGCAGTGCTAGTCGCCAGCGGGAGATCCCCGAGCAGTACTTC. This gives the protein CSASRQREIPEQYF.